This entry lists 14 T cell receptor beta chains sequenced from one sample in a study of cytomegalovirus exposure and HLA in healthy donors. 60 Vbeta and 13 Jbeta primers were used in PCR. TCRdb's copy holds only in-frame clones and misses some; the assay was immunoSEQ multiplex PCR. The table has about 130,000 clones, 60% to 80% seen once; the top ten hold around 1.2%. Sequencing used PBMCs. These receptors originate from a man aged 50 or older in good health and CMV-seronegative.

The CDR3 DNA is TGTGCCAGCATTAAAGCGGGAGCGGGTAATGAGCAGTTCTTC. Protein: CASIKAGAGNEQFF. The chain combines TRBV2 with TRBJ2-1, with 8 bases fitting TRBD2. With 7 bases clipped from V and 7 bases from J, the junction kept 9 bases outside the gene matches. The CDR3 consists of 14 residues. Germline V gene sequence: CDR1 SNHLY, CDR2 FYNNEI.

The V call is TRBV4-2, the J call TRBJ2-1; possibly TRBD2 for D (7 bases). The CDR3 consists of 17 residues. Germline assignment: CDR1 LGHNA and CDR2 YNFKEQ. V was pared by 3 bases and J by 7 bases, with 22 bases between. CDR3 region: CASSQATGLGDSNEQFF. In nucleotides, the CDR3 is TGTGCCAGCAGCCAGGCGACAGGACTAGGGGACTCAAATGAGCAGTTCTTC.

This clone appeared a few times. The J gene is TRBJ1-2, the V gene TRBV28, with D maybe TRBD1 (6 bases). CDR3 size: 14 residues. Trimming pared 2 bases from V and 2 bases from J, leaving 9 bases between. Germline V lookup: CDR1 MDHEN, CDR2 SYDVKM. In DNA form, the CDR3 reads TGTGCCAGCAGTTTACGGGACATAAACTATGGCTACACCTTC. Its translation is CASSLRDINYGYTF.

The chain has TRBV7-2 and TRBJ1-5; D is undetermined. Germline loops: CDR1 SGHTA, CDR2 FQGNSA. Trimming cost V 3 bases and J 5 bases, with 14 bases left between them. The CDR3 has 15 residues. CDR3 in DNA: TGTGCCAGCAGCTTTGGAGGACGAGGTCATCAGCCCCAGCATTTT. It encodes CASSFGGRGHQPQHF.

Here the CDR3 reads CSVEEGQGEAFF. The CDR3 bases are TGCAGCGTTGAAGAGGGACAGGGGGAAGCTTTCTTT. The rearrangement joins TRBV29-1 to TRBJ1-1; 10 nucleotides agree with TRBD1. The CDR3 runs 12 residues. Trimming took 0 bases from V and 8 from J; bases not matched to a gene: 0. The germline gives CDR1 SQVTM, CDR2 ANQGSEA.

The chain is built from TRBV7-9 and TRBJ2-1, with D possibly matching TRBD1 (6 bases). Germline CDR1 reads SEHNR; CDR2 reads FQNEAQ (reference sequence). This CDR3 is built from 13 residues. V was trimmed by 5 bases and J by 8 bases, leaving 13 bases between them. In DNA, the CDR3 is TGTGCCAGCAGCCCCCAGGGGAAGCATGAGCAGTTCTTC. Protein product: CASSPQGKHEQFF.

The chain recombines TRBV6-1 with TRBJ2-2; 8 bases fit TRBD1. Trimming cost V 5 bases and J 3 bases; bases outside gene matches: 5. The germline gives CDR1 MNHNS, CDR2 SASEGT. This CDR3 is built from 15 residues. CDR3: CASSRDRGYTGELFF. In nucleotides, the CDR3 is TGTGCCAGCAGTAGAGACAGGGGATACACCGGGGAGCTGTTTTTT.

This clone occurred once. The V gene is TRBV4-3, the J gene TRBJ2-3; 7 positions match TRBD2. CDR3 length: 19 amino acids. Germline CDR1 and CDR2: LGHNA and YSLEER. Unmatched junction bases numbered 12, after V lost 0 bases and J lost 0 bases. The CDR3 region has the DNA TGCGCCAGCAGCCAAGATGGGACTACATTATTTTCTAGCACAGATACGCAGTATTTT. As protein: CASSQDGTTLFSSTDTQYF.

In its sample, this clone was seen a few times. This chain joins TRBV4-1 and TRBJ2-2; maybe TRBD1 (5 bases). The CDR3 is 13 residues long. The germline gives CDR1 MGHRA, CDR2 YSYEKL. With 7 bases removed from V and 4 bases from J, the gap between germline ends came to 10 bases. The CDR3, as DNA: TGCGCCAGCATGAGGCAGGGCACCGGGGAGCTGTTTTTT. This codes for CASMRQGTGELFF.

The gene calls are TRBV7-2 and TRBJ2-7; 10 positions agree with TRBD2. CDR3 length: 13 residues. V was pared by 2 bases and J by 6 bases, with 1 base of the junction left unmatched. Germline V gene data show CDR1 as SGHTA and CDR2 as FQGNSA. CDR3 protein: CASSLLAGVEQYF. The DNA for the CDR3 is TGTGCCAGCAGCTTACTAGCGGGAGTCGAGCAGTACTTC.

The table lists this clone with a count of one. The chain is built from TRBV28 and TRBJ2-2; 14 nucleotides agree with TRBD2. The germline CDR1 and CDR2 sequences are MDHEN and SYDVKM. The V segment lost 6 bases and the J segment 6 bases; nucleotides outside the gene matches: 3. The CDR3 runs 15 residues. CDR3 DNA sequence: TGTGCCAGCAGCCCGACTAGCGGGAGGGCCGGGGAGCTGTTTTTT. As protein: CASSPTSGRAGELFF.

The sample holds a few counts of this clone. The chain combines TRBV29-1 with TRBJ2-7; TRBD2 matches at 8 bases. Germline loops: CDR1 SQVTM, CDR2 ANQGSEA. The J segment lost 6 bases and the V segment lost 5 bases, leaving 21 bases of the junction unmatched. The CDR3 has 17 residues. CDR3 sequence: CSVLGGRLALAGGEQYF. The CDR3, as DNA: TGCAGCGTTCTCGGAGGACGACTAGCCCTTGCGGGGGGCGAGCAGTACTTC.

The chain carries TRBV2 and TRBJ1-4, with 8 bases identical to TRBD1. V was clipped by 6 bases and J by 7 bases; unmatched bases: 4. CDR1 is SNHLY and CDR2 is FYNNEI in the germline V gene. The CDR3 loop spans 13 amino acids. The CDR3 sequence is CASSDRGGEKLFF. DNA for the CDR3: TGTGCCAGCAGCGACAGGGGCGGTGAAAAACTGTTTTTT.

Concerning this clone itself: This same CDR3 is encoded by further DNA sequences in the sample. The chain employs TRBV20-1 and TRBJ2-7; D not certain. V was trimmed by 6 bases and J by 3 bases, leaving 6 bases between them. The CDR3 runs to 10 residues. Germline CDR1 and CDR2: DFQATT and SNEGSKA (reference sequence). CDR3 nucleotide sequence: TGCAGTGCCAGTAACTACGAGCAGTACTTC. Its translation: CSASNYEQYF.